Presented here are 31 T cell receptor beta chains from one specimen sequenced in a study of shared clonotypes between healthy human individuals. Sequenced by immunoSEQ multiplex PCR; TCRdb stores in-frame clones only, minus some. The data hold roughly 2.2 million clones, with 85% to 95% observed a single time. The specimen was naive CD4+ T cells from PBMCs. Subset: CD45RA+ positively selected. The receptors here all came from a man between 18 and 35 years old in good health. Some clones in this sample may be carry-over from other donors' samples.

The chain employs TRBV11-2 and TRBJ2-1; no clear D. Germline V lookup: CDR1 SGHAT, CDR2 FQNNGV. The CDR3 totals 14 residues. V shed 4 bases and J shed 7 bases, with 14 bases lying between them. The CDR3 DNA sequence: TGTGCCAGCAGCTCCGACCTTTGGGGAAATGAGCAGTTCTTC. Translating it yields CASSSDLWGNEQFF. The complete variable domain, with remaining parts taken from reference TRBV11-2 and TRBJ2-1, reads EAGVAQSPRYKIIEKRQSVAFWCNPISGHATLYWYQQILGQGPKLLIQFQNNGVVDDSQLPKDRFSAERLKGVDSTLKIQPAKLEDSAVYLCASSSDLWGNEQFFGPGTRLTVL.

This chain links TRBV7-2 with TRBJ2-6; unclear D gene. There are 15 residues in the CDR3. The germline CDR1 and CDR2 sequences are SGHTA and FQGNSA. V lost 2 bases to trimming and J lost 3 bases, with 8 bases between them. The CDR3 DNA reads as TGTGCCAGCAGCTTACGGTCGGGTGGGGCCAACGTCCTGACTTTC. Its protein is CASSLRSGGANVLTF.

The gene calls are TRBV6-1 and TRBJ1-3, with D possibly being TRBD1 (5 bases). The ends were cut back, 4 bases at V and 4 bases at J, with 14 bases in the middle. The CDR3 runs 15 residues. Germline CDR1 and CDR2: MNHNS and SASEGT. The CDR3 reads CASSVGPRGGNTIYF. The CDR3 bases are TGTGCCAGCAGTGTGGGACCTCGAGGAGGAAACACCATATATTTT.

On this clone: The junction differs from germline at one of its ends, possibly a read error. V usage is TRBV6-1 and J usage is TRBJ2-7; D gene unclear. In germline, CDR1 is MNHNS, CDR2 SASEGT. The CDR3 length is 11 residues. The CDR3 DNA is TGTGCCAGCAGCCTTTCGGAGTACTGGAACTTC. Encoded protein: CASSLSEYWNF.

The V gene is TRBV28, the J gene TRBJ2-3; 9 bases align to TRBD1. Germline loops: CDR1 MDHEN, CDR2 SYDVKM. The CDR3 contains 14 residues. The trim removed 6 bases at V and 3 bases at J, leaving 4 bases unmatched. CDR3 nucleotide sequence: TGTGCCAGCAGACCGGGACAGGGTACAGATACGCAGTATTTT. Translating gives CASRPGQGTDTQYF.

The rearrangement joins TRBV28 to TRBJ1-2, with 9 bases that match TRBD1. The CDR3 length is 14 residues. Trimming took 10 bases from V and 3 from J; bases not matched to a gene: 9. Looked up from germline, CDR1 is MDHEN and CDR2 is SYDVKM. The chain's CDR3 is CAILGQGVDYGYTF. CDR3 nucleotide sequence: TGTGCCATATTGGGACAGGGCGTCGACTATGGCTACACCTTC.

The CDR3 loop reads CASSWDRGPGNTIYF. The DNA for the CDR3 is TGTGCCAGCAGTTGGGACAGGGGACCTGGAAACACCATATATTTT. This sequence joins TRBV7-8 and TRBJ1-3, with 10 bases fitting TRBD1. The CDR3 has 15 amino acids. Per the germline V gene, CDR1 is SGHVS and CDR2 is FQNEAQ. V lost 6 bases and J lost 2; bases outside the gene matches: 4.

The CDR3: CASSQEPQIGGKLFF. The DNA of the CDR3 is TGCGCCAGCAGCCAAGAACCACAGATCGGGGGAAAACTGTTTTTT. V and J are TRBV4-3 and TRBJ1-4; D is perhaps TRBD1 (5 bases). There are 15 residues in the CDR3. Germline loops: CDR1 LGHNA, CDR2 YSLEER. V was trimmed by 0 bases and J by 10 bases, leaving 15 bases between them.

The table lists this clone with a count of one. The chain couples TRBV20-1 to TRBJ1-2, with a tentative D call TRBD1 (5 bases). Trimming removed 5 bases at V and 4 bases at J, with 8 bases between. The CDR3 spans 11 residues. Germline V lookup: CDR1 DFQATT, CDR2 SNEGSKA (reference sequence). The chain's CDR3 is CSALTAYGYTF. The DNA of the CDR3 is TGCAGTGCTTTGACAGCCTATGGCTACACCTTC.

The chain joins TRBV11-2 to TRBJ2-1; 11 nucleotides align to TRBD1. The CDR3 spans 15 residues. Germline-derived CDR1 and CDR2 are SGHAT and FQNNGV. V trimming: 3 bases; J trimming: 8 bases; junction bases outside the gene matches: 6. This chain's CDR3 is CASSLGQGVRDEQFF. The CDR3 DNA reads TGTGCCAGCAGCTTGGGACAGGGGGTCCGGGATGAGCAGTTCTTC.

Only one count was recorded for this clone. The chain has TRBV6-5 and TRBJ1-1; D ambiguous. Trimming stripped 5 bases from V and 3 bases from J, with 10 bases between. Looked up from germline, CDR1 is MNHEY and CDR2 is SVGAGI. The CDR3 is 13 residues long. CDR3 amino acids: CASSGDWDTEAFF. The CDR3, as DNA: TGTGCCAGCAGTGGTGATTGGGACACTGAAGCTTTCTTT.

This clone was observed once. The chain carries TRBV28 and TRBJ2-7, with D possibly matching TRBD2 (6 bases). This CDR3 is built from 15 residues. V was trimmed by 4 bases and J by 2 bases, leaving 15 bases between them. Germline assignment: CDR1 MDHEN and CDR2 SYDVKM. The CDR3 loop is CASSSQNLATYEQYF. As DNA, the CDR3 is TGTGCCAGCAGTTCCCAAAACCTAGCGACCTACGAGCAGTACTTC.

The chain links TRBV30 to TRBJ2-3, with 7 bases identical to TRBD2. J was trimmed by 13 bases and V by 0 bases; bases with no gene match: 7. Germline-derived CDR1 and CDR2 are GTSNPN and SVGIG (reference sequence). The CDR3 has 12 residues. The CDR3 loop reads CAWSVRGREEYF. The CDR3 region has the DNA TGTGCCTGGAGTGTACGGGGGAGGGAAGAGTATTTT. The variable domain in full, with the rest retrieved from reference TRBV30 and TRBJ2-3, is SQTIHQWPATLVQPVGSPLSLECTVEGTSNPNLYWYRQAAGRGLQLLFYSVGIGQISSEVPQNLSASRPQDRQFILSSKKLLLSDSGFYLCAWSVRGREEYFGPGTRLTVL.

V and J are TRBV29-1 and TRBJ2-1; perhaps D is TRBD1 or TRBD2 (5 bases each). V lost 3 bases, J lost 11 bases, and 14 bases lay in between. The V gene's germline CDR1 is SQVTM and CDR2 ANQGSEA. CDR3 length equals 12 residues. In nucleotides, the CDR3 is TGCAGCGTTGAGGTGGGCACGGGGCAGCAGTTCTTC. Translated, it gives CSVEVGTGQQFF.

The V and J genes are TRBV2 and TRBJ1-2; TRBD1 matches at 7 bases. Germline V CDR1 and CDR2: SNHLY, FYNNEI. This CDR3 spans 14 amino acids. The trim removed 6 bases at V and 1 base at J, leaving 5 bases unmatched. CDR3 coding DNA: TGTGCCAGCAGGGAACGACAGGGTAACTATGGCTACACCTTC. Its protein product is CASRERQGNYGYTF.

The chain couples TRBV18 to TRBJ2-5, with TRBD1 identical over 9 bases. Matching the DNA end better, TRBJ2-7 makes the J call doubtful. The CDR3 has 17 amino acids. CDR1 is KGHSH and CDR2 is LQKENI in the germline V gene. The CDR3 region is CASSPLTGGRQSDEQYF. The CDR3 coding sequence is TGTGCCAGCTCACCACTAACAGGGGGCCGCCAGTCTGACGAGCAGTACTTC.

The chain uses TRBV7-8 and TRBJ1-5, with D perhaps matching TRBD1 (5 bases). CDR3 length: 20 residues. Trimming removed 5 bases from V and 0 bases from J, with 26 bases in between. CDR1 is SGHVS and CDR2 is FQNEAQ in the germline V gene. The CDR3 spells CASSPNPLGGGRYSNQPQHF. The DNA of the CDR3 is TGTGCCAGCAGCCCAAACCCCCTCGGTGGGGGGAGATATAGCAATCAGCCCCAGCATTTT.

The chain joins TRBV28 to TRBJ2-2, with 9 bases that match TRBD2. Germline V CDR1 and CDR2: MDHEN, SYDVKM. The CDR3 runs 16 residues. J lost 4 bases, V lost 7 bases, and 10 bases had no gene match. This CDR3 is CASTTPAGGGTGELFF. The CDR3 nucleotides read TGTGCCAGCACCACCCCGGCGGGGGGGGGCACCGGGGAGCTGTTTTTT.

V and J are TRBV5-4 and TRBJ2-7, with 7 nucleotides matching TRBD1. The V segment lost 0 bases and the J segment 3 bases; nucleotides outside the gene matches: 3. Germline CDR1 is SGHNT and CDR2 is YYREEE (reference sequence). This CDR3 is 14 amino acids long. CDR3 in amino acids: CASSLGGQNYEQYF. CDR3 coding DNA: TGTGCCAGCAGCTTGGGGGGACAGAACTACGAGCAGTACTTC.

The genes are TRBV28 and TRBJ1-2; D perhaps matches TRBD1 (6 bases). This CDR3 has 15 residues. Germline V gene sequence: CDR1 MDHEN, CDR2 SYDVKM. V shed 6 bases and J shed 5 bases, with 19 bases lying between them. The CDR3 region is CASSLWEGVKYGYTF. Here the CDR3 DNA reads TGTGCCAGCAGCCTATGGGAGGGGGTAAAGTATGGCTACACCTTC.

Turning to this clone: The sample contains more than one DNA sequence encoding this CDR3. The V and J genes are TRBV28 and TRBJ2-5, with D perhaps matching TRBD2 (6 bases). This CDR3 region has 14 residues. Trimming removed 3 bases at V and 1 base at J, with 9 bases between. Germline V gene lookup returns CDR1 MDHEN and CDR2 SYDVKM. The CDR3 spells CASSLGGGQETQYF. Written as DNA, the CDR3 is TGTGCCAGCAGTTTGGGGGGAGGCCAAGAGACCCAGTACTTC.

With respect to this clone: A junction boundary mismatches the germline segment, possibly from a read error. The V and J genes are TRBV6-6 and TRBJ1-1; D is ambiguous. Per the germline V gene, CDR1 is MNHNY and CDR2 is SVGAGI (reference sequence). The CDR3 has 10 residues. The CDR3 coding sequence is TGTGCCAGCAGTTATCCCCGGGAGTCCTTT. It specifies CASSYPRESF.

CDR3 region: CASSAAGGSDEQFF. The CDR3 DNA sequence: TGTGCCAGCAGTGCAGCGGGAGGGAGCGATGAGCAGTTCTTC. The V gene is TRBV6-4, the J gene TRBJ2-1; 10 bases align to TRBD2. CDR1 is MRHNA, CDR2 SNTAGT, per germline. Losses at the gene ends were 4 bases for V and 8 bases for J; bases not matched to a gene: 5. This CDR3 region has 14 residues.

J is TRBJ2-5 and V is TRBV4-1; D call uncertain. Trimming took off 2 bases at V and 5 bases at J, with 9 bases between the two ends. This CDR3 has 13 amino acids. Germline CDR1 MGHRA, CDR2 YSYEKL. This CDR3 reads CASSQPQGETQYF. Here the CDR3 DNA reads TGCGCCAGCAGCCAACCCCAAGGGGAGACCCAGTACTTC.

This chain uses TRBV30 with TRBJ2-1; 8 bases line up with TRBD2. V gave up 0 bases and J gave up 8 bases; unmatched junction bases: 15. Per germline, CDR1 GTSNPN and CDR2 SVGIG (reference sequence). The CDR3 runs to 17 residues. CDR3 sequence (DNA): TGTGCCTGGAGTGTACCGGGGCCAACGGGAGGGCGCGATGAGCAGTTCTTC. This sequence encodes CAWSVPGPTGGRDEQFF.

The V and J genes are TRBV2 and TRBJ2-7, with TRBD2 identical over 14 bases. The CDR3 covers 16 residues. Germline V lookup: CDR1 SNHLY, CDR2 FYNNEI. V lost 6 bases, J lost 4 bases, and 8 bases stayed unmatched. CDR3 in amino acids: CASREGTSGRRYEQYF. Here the CDR3 DNA reads TGTGCCAGCAGGGAGGGGACTAGCGGGAGACGGTACGAGCAGTACTTC. The full variable domain, with the rest looked up from reference TRBV2 and TRBJ2-7, is EPEVTQTPSHQVTQMGQEVILRCVPISNHLYFYWYRQILGQKVEFLVSFYNNEISEKSEIFDDQFSVERPDGSNFTLKIRSTKLEDSAMYFCASREGTSGRRYEQYFGPGTRLTVT.

The chain carries TRBV28 and TRBJ1-1, with D unclear. CDR1 is MDHEN, CDR2 SYDVKM, per germline. The CDR3 runs to 14 residues. The V end lost 2 bases, the J end lost 0 bases, and 7 bases lay between the germline ends. CDR3 protein: CASSLDTMNTEAFF. DNA for the CDR3: TGTGCCAGCAGTTTAGACACTATGAACACTGAAGCTTTCTTT.

This rearrangement joins TRBV2 to TRBJ1-1; weak D call: TRBD1 (6 bases). The CDR3 sequence is 14 residues long. Trimming removed 3 bases from V and 6 bases from J, with 14 bases in between. CDR1 is SNHLY, CDR2 FYNNEI, per germline. CDR3 in DNA: TGTGCCAGCAGTGAGGACAGCCGACCCTCTGAAGCTTTCTTT. It codes for CASSEDSRPSEAFF.

The chain combines TRBV19 with TRBJ2-1; 7 bases are shared with TRBD1. The CDR3 length is 11 residues. Looked up from germline, CDR1 is LNHDA and CDR2 is SQIVND (reference sequence). Trimming took 3 bases from V and 15 from J; bases not matched to a gene: 5. The chain's CDR3 is CASSIRDSTFF. As DNA, the CDR3 is TGTGCCAGTAGTATCCGGGACAGCACGTTCTTC. Full variable domain (remainder filled in from reference TRBV19 and TRBJ2-1): DGGITQSPKYLFRKEGQNVTLSCEQNLNHDAMYWYRQDPGQGLRLIYYSQIVNDFQKGDIAEGYSVSREKKESFPLTVTSAQKNPTAFYLCASSIRDSTFFGPGTRLTVL.

The chain uses TRBV5-6 and TRBJ2-5; TRBD1 is a possible D gene (5 bases). The better agreement between TRBJ2-7 and the DNA end casts doubt on the J call. CDR1 is SGHDT, CDR2 YYEEEE, per germline. This CDR3 has 16 amino acids. CDR3 sequence (DNA): TGTGCCAGCAGCTTGGGGACGTTAGGGGCGCGCTACGAGCAGTACTTC. Translation gives CASSLGTLGARYEQYF.

The J gene is TRBJ2-7, the V gene TRBV29-1; the D gene is possibly TRBD1 (6 bases). V was trimmed by 0 bases and J by 4 bases, leaving 16 bases between them. The V gene's germline CDR1 is SQVTM and CDR2 ANQGSEA. This CDR3 is 15 amino acids long. In DNA form, the CDR3 reads TGCAGCGTTGAAGACCCCAGCAGCCAGGGGTACGAGCAGTACTTC. This gives the protein CSVEDPSSQGYEQYF.